This record covers a single T cell receptor beta chain. What it recognizes is unknown. The sample is drawn from a study of cytomegalovirus exposure and HLA in healthy donors. Germline V lookup: CDR1 SGDLS, CDR2 YYNGEE. V lost 6 bases and J lost 2; bases outside the gene matches: 6. The CDR3 runs to 16 residues. The PCR made use of 60 Vbeta and 13 Jbeta primers. Some clones are missing from TCRdb's copy, which holds only in-frame ones; the method was immunoSEQ multiplex PCR. The sample comprises around 130,000 clones, roughly 80% of which are singletons, and about 1.3% rests with the top ten. General study points: Later genetic work tied a missense DCLRE1C variant to beta-chain V and J trimming. Later work found that TCR association rates differed between HLA loci; DRB1 had the most and HLA-C the fewest. Confirmation was obtained in vitro that a few CMV-associated chains are specific for CMV antigens. Likely technical artifact: a cluster of highly shared sequence variants.

What was sequenced was PBMCs. This chain joins TRBV9 and TRBJ2-2, with 11 bases matching TRBD2. The sequence was collected from a man aged 45-60 years in good health and CMV-seronegative. DNA of the CDR3: TGTGCCAGCACCAAGACTAGCGGGGTCAACACCGGGGAGCTGTTTTTT. Its protein is CASTKTSGVNTGELFF. Based on the CDR3 plus reference TRBV9 and TRBJ2-2, the full variable domain is DSGVTQTPKHLITATGQRVTLRCSPRSGDLSVYWYQQSLDQGLQFLIQYYNGEERAKGNILERFSAQQFPDLHSELNLSSLELGDSALYFCASTKTSGVNTGELFFGEGSRLTVL.